This T cell receptor beta chain was identified in a study of sequential checkpoint blockade in melanoma. Study at large: Randomization was 1:1 between first-line nivolumab→ipilimumab and ipilimumab→nivolumab. After both sequences, patients received maintenance nivolumab.

As to treatment: randomized to nivolumab then ipilimumab (arm A) or the reverse (arm B). Patients had received no earlier DNA-damaging chemotherapy. Live CD3+CD8+ CD19− CD56− cells were sorted from PBMCs. The germline CDR1 and CDR2 sequences are SGHRS and YFSETQ. Trimming left V 3 bases short and J 4 bases short, with 8 bases between. This CDR3 is built from 12 residues. Sequencing used immunoSEQ multiplex PCR; TCRdb keeps in-frame clones, though not all of them. The sample carries roughly 30,000 clones, 83% recorded once. The chain uses TRBV5-1 and TRBJ2-7; D possibly corresponds to TRBD2 (5 bases). The sequence came from a human donor with melanoma. This specimen consisted of CD8+ T cells sorted from blood (inferred from file names), obtained from a patient given nivolumab and ipilimumab in sequence. In DNA form, the CDR3 reads TGCGCCAGCAGCTCCCCGGGGTACGAGCAGTACTTC. Translation: CASSSPGYEQYF.